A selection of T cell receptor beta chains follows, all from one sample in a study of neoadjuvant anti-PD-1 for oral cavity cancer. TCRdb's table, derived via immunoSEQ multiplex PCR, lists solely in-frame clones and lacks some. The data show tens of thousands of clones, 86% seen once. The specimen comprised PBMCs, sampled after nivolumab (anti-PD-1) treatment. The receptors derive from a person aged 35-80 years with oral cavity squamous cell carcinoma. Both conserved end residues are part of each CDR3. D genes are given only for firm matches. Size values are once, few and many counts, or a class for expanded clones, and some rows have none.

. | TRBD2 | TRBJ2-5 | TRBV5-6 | TGTGCCAGCAGTTTCCCCCGGGGGGTCCAAGAGACCCAGTACTTC | CASSFPRGVQETQYF
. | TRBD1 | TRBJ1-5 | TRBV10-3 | TGTGCCATCAGCCGGGGACAGGGAGATCAGCCCCAGCATTTT | CAISRGQGDQPQHF
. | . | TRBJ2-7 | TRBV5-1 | TGCGCCAGCAGCTGGCCTACAGGGATGAGTAACGAGCAGTACTTC | CASSWPTGMSNEQYF
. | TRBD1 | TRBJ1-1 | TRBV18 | TGTGCCAGCTCAGCCGGGACAGGGGTCACTGAAGCTTTCTTT | CASSAGTGVTEAFF
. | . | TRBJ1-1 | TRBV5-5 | TGTGCCAGCAGCGCACGTCCGGCCAAAGCTTTCTTT | CASSARPAKAFF
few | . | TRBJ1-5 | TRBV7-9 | TGTGCCAGCAGCTCCACGGGCTCTATTCAGCCCCAGCATTTT | CASSSTGSIQPQHF
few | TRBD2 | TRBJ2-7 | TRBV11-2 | TGTGCCAGCAGCTACACTAGCGGGAGCTCCTACGAGCAGTACTTC | CASSYTSGSSYEQYF
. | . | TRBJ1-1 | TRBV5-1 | TGCGCCAGCAGCACCCAGACCGAGAACACTGAAGCTTTCTTT | CASSTQTENTEAFF
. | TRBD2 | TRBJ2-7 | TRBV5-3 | TGTGCCAGAAGCCCGAGTGGTAGCGGGAGTACGCCCCTCTACGAGCAGTACTTC | CARSPSGSGSTPLYEQYF
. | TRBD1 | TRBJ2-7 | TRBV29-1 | TGCAGCGTGGTTACAGGGGGGAGCTCCTACGAGCAGTACTTC | CSVVTGGSSYEQYF
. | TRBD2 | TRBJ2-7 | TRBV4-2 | TGTGCCAGCAGCCAAGATTTAGGCGGGAGCCTTTACGAGCAGTACTTC | CASSQDLGGSLYEQYF
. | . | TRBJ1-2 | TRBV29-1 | TGCAGCGTTGTGGGTGACACAGGAAACTATGGCTACACCTTC | CSVVGDTGNYGYTF
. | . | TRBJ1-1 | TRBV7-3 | TGTGCCAGCAGCTTGGATGGCATTGGCTCAATGGAGGCTTTCTTT | CASSLDGIGSMEAFF
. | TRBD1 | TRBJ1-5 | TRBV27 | TGTGCCAGCAGTTTACGCAGGGGGCTGCAGCCCCAGCATTTT | CASSLRRGLQPQHF
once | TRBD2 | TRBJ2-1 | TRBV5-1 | TGCGCCACATCTGGAGCGGGAGGGCCGGGGGTCAATGAGCAGTTCTTC | CATSGAGGPGVNEQFF
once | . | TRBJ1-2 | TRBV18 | TGTGCCAGCTCCCCCGGGCCTGAACTCAACTATGGCTACACCTTC | CASSPGPELNYGYTF
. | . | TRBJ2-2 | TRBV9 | TGTGCCAGCAGCGTAGGCGGGAACACCGGGGAGCTGTTTTTT | CASSVGGNTGELFF
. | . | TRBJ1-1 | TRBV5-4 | TGTGCCAGCAGCTTGGCCAAAGGGCTGTATATGAACACTGAAGCTTTCTTT | CASSLAKGLYMNTEAFF
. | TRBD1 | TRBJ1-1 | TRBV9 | TGTGCCAGCAGCGTCAGCGGAGGGACAGGTGAAGAAGCTTTCTTT | CASSVSGGTGEEAFF
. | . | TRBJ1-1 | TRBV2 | TGTGCCAGCATACGGGGAGCTGAAGCTTTCTTT | CASIRGAEAFF
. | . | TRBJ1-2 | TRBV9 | TGTGCCAGCAGCGTATCGGACAGAAACTATGGCTACACCTTC | CASSVSDRNYGYTF
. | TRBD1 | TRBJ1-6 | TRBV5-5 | TGTGCCAGCAGTGACAGGGGAGATTCACCCCTCCACTTT | CASSDRGDSPLHF
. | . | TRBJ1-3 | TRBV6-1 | TGTGCCAGCAGTGATTACACCCTAGTGAGCTCTGGAAACACCATATATTTT | CASSDYTLVSSGNTIYF